Following are 22 T cell receptor beta chains from one sample sequenced in a study of human T cells and chemical hapten exposure. As to time point: patch test 3, about 24 weeks after DPC sensitization. As to treatment: therapeutic diphenylcyclopropenone sensitization with weekly scalp DPC. MiXCR, run by TCRdb on the RACE reads, gives a single entry per CDR3 protein. The table includes 100,000 to 120,000 distinct CDR3 sequences, roughly a third detected once. This sample comprised whole blood, obtained in connection with sensitization to the hapten diphenylcyclopropenone (DPC). Receptor source: a middle-aged man with alopecia areata. Some clones in this sample may be carry-over from other donors' samples.

This clonotype was seen just once. This rearrangement joins TRBV6-5 to TRBJ2-3, with 12 nucleotides matching TRBD2. Trimming cost V 8 bases and J 4 bases; bases outside gene matches: 10. Germline loops: CDR1 MNHEY, CDR2 SVGAGI. This CDR3 has 16 amino acids. CDR3 protein: CASVRLAGAGPDTQYF. DNA for the CDR3: TGTGCCAGCGTTCGACTAGCGGGAGCGGGGCCAGATACGCAGTATTTT.

There are a few counts of this clonotype. The chain uses TRBV6-2 or TRBV6-3 and TRBJ2-5; no clear D gene. Per germline, CDR1 MNHEY and CDR2 SVGEGT. Trimming removed 0 bases from V and 2 bases from J, with 7 bases in between. This CDR3 region has 14 residues. CDR3 loop: CASSYSDAQETQYF. CDR3 nucleotide sequence: TGTGCCAGCAGTTACTCAGACGCACAAGAGACCCAGTACTTC.

The chain carries TRBV6-5 and TRBJ1-1, with a weak D call TRBD1 (6 bases). Trimming stripped 6 bases from V and 4 bases from J, with 12 bases between. CDR1 and CDR2 from the germline V gene are MNHEY and SVGAGI. The CDR3 consists of 13 residues. The CDR3 bases are TGTGCCAGCAGAGAACAGGGTTCCACTGAAGCTTTCTTT. This sequence encodes CASREQGSTEAFF.

There are a few counts of this clonotype. The chain uses TRBV7-3 and TRBJ2-1; a possible D gene is TRBD2 (6 bases). Trimming stripped 1 base from V and 5 bases from J, with 12 bases between. Germline V gene sequence: CDR1 SGHTA, CDR2 FQGTGA. The CDR3 covers 15 residues. CDR3 residues: CASSLSGAGNNEQFF. Written as DNA, the CDR3 is TGTGCCAGCAGCTTAAGCGGGGCAGGGAACAATGAGCAGTTCTTC.

This chain links TRBV29-1 with TRBJ2-5; possible D gene TRBD1, 5 bases. Trimming took 8 bases from V and 4 from J, leaving 20 bases between them. The germline CDR1 and CDR2 sequences are SQVTM and ANQGSEA. The CDR3 spans 14 residues. In DNA form, the CDR3 reads TGCAGCATACCCCGGGTAGGGGTCGGAGAGACCCAGTACTTC. It yields the protein CSIPRVGVGETQYF.

This rearrangement joins TRBV29-1 to TRBJ1-6; no clear D gene. V was cut by 5 bases and J by 6 bases, with 14 bases left in between. CDR1 and CDR2 from the germline V gene are SQVTM and ANQGSEA. This CDR3 has 14 amino acids. CDR3 loop: CSVIYIYPNSPLHF. The CDR3 nucleotides read TGCAGCGTTATATATATCTACCCTAATTCACCCCTCCACTTT.

This clonotype was counted a few times. The rearrangement uses TRBV28 and TRBJ2-1; perhaps TRBD2 as D (6 bases). The CDR3 sequence is 22 residues long. Deletions cut 3 bases from V and 0 bases from J, with 30 bases between. Per the germline V gene, CDR1 is MDHEN and CDR2 is SYDVKM. In nucleotides, the CDR3 is TGTGCCAGCAGTTTTTCTATCTTAAAACTAGCTGATAACATGCACTCCTACAATGAGCAGTTCTTC. This gives the protein CASSFSILKLADNMHSYNEQFF.

Only a few counts were recorded for this clonotype. This chain uses TRBV4-3 with TRBJ1-5, with no clear D. Germline CDR1 LGHNA, CDR2 YSLEER. V dropped 1 base and J dropped 12 bases, with 13 bases sitting between them. This CDR3 contains 13 residues. As DNA, the CDR3 is TGCGCCAGCAGCCAAGGACCCTCAGATCTCCAGCATTTT. Residues: CASSQGPSDLQHF.

This clonotype turned up a few times. The chain has TRBV7-9 and TRBJ2-1, with D perhaps matching TRBD1 (6 bases). V lost 6 bases and J lost 2, with 11 bases in between. This CDR3 has 14 amino acids. CDR1 SEHNR and CDR2 FQNEAQ come from the germline V gene (reference sequence). CDR3 region: CASRSEGAYNEQFF. DNA for the CDR3: TGTGCCAGCAGGTCCGAGGGGGCCTACAATGAGCAGTTCTTC.

A few counts support this clonotype. The chain joins TRBV6-5 to TRBJ2-7, with 9 bases identical to TRBD2. The V segment lost 0 bases and the J segment 0 bases; nucleotides outside the gene matches: 3. This CDR3 region has 16 residues. Per the germline V gene, CDR1 is MNHEY and CDR2 is SVGAGI. CDR3 DNA: TGTGCCAGCAGTTACTCAGGTAGCGGGAGCTCCTACGAGCAGTACTTC. Protein product: CASSYSGSGSSYEQYF.

This clonotype was seen only a few times. The chain carries TRBV12-3 or TRBV12-4 and TRBJ2-3; D might be TRBD1 or TRBD2, each matching 5 bases. The CDR3 has 14 residues. Between the trimmed V and J ends, which lost 8 bases and 6 bases, there was a span of 18 bases. The CDR3 DNA reads as TGTGCCAGCTCAGTGGGGGACGCCCGCGATACGCAGTATTTT. This codes for CASSVGDARDTQYF.

The CDR3 reads CASSDVTGERAFF. CDR3 nucleotides: TGTGCCAGCAGCGACGTCACAGGGGAAAGAGCTTTCTTT. The chain combines TRBV3-1 with TRBJ1-1, with 7 bases that match TRBD1. The CDR3 has 13 amino acids. V lost 5 bases to trimming and J lost 10 bases; unmatched junction nucleotides: 10. CDR1 is LGHDT and CDR2 is YNNKEL in the germline V gene (reference sequence).

This clonotype was seen more than once but under ten times. The chain carries TRBV20-1 and TRBJ2-1, with 7 nucleotides matching TRBD1. This CDR3 is built from 17 residues. Unmatched junction bases numbered 15, after V lost 5 bases and J lost 2 bases. Germline CDR1 reads DFQATT; CDR2 reads SNEGSKA (reference sequence). The CDR3 region is CSAPHLIDRVAYNEQFF. Here the CDR3 DNA reads TGCAGTGCTCCCCACCTCATAGACAGGGTCGCCTACAATGAGCAGTTCTTC.

This sequence joins TRBV29-1 and TRBJ2-1, with 9 bases identical to TRBD2. From germline, CDR1 is SQVTM and CDR2 ANQGSEA. Germline trimming cut 3 bases from V and 8 bases from J; bases unmatched to any gene: 8. CDR3 length: 14 amino acids. The CDR3, as DNA: TGCAGCGTTGATCCTAGCGGGATATGGGATGAGCAGTTCTTC. Residues: CSVDPSGIWDEQFF.

The V call is TRBV6-2 or TRBV6-3, the J call TRBJ2-1; D gene ambiguous. With 4 bases removed from V and 6 bases from J, the gap between germline ends came to 22 bases. Germline V lookup: CDR1 MNHEY, CDR2 SVGEGT. This CDR3 has 17 residues. The CDR3 sequence: CASSSITARSFLNEQFF. Written as DNA, the CDR3 is TGTGCCAGCAGTTCGATCACGGCGCGGTCTTTTCTCAATGAGCAGTTCTTC.

This chain connects TRBV18 to TRBJ1-4; D is uncertain. CDR3 length equals 13 residues. Germline V lookup: CDR1 KGHSH, CDR2 LQKENI. The V and J ends lost 1 base and 6 bases respectively, with 6 bases between them. CDR3 sequence (DNA): TGTGCCAGCTCACCACGGGGTTATGAAAAACTGTTTTTT. It encodes CASSPRGYEKLFF.

This clonotype was picked up many times. The DNA for the CDR3 is TGTGCCAGCAGCCTTACCGCAGGGGGCGGACGCAATGAGCAGTTCTTC. Residues: CASSLTAGGGRNEQFF. The chain has TRBV6-2 or TRBV6-3 and TRBJ2-1; 8 bases are shared with TRBD1. CDR1 MNHEY and CDR2 SVGEGT come from the germline V gene. This CDR3 has 16 amino acids. With 6 bases clipped from V and 6 bases from J, the junction kept 13 bases outside the gene matches.

This clonotype has more than one count but fewer than ten. The genes are TRBV4-3 and TRBJ1-6; possibly TRBD1 for D (6 bases). The germline V and J ends were trimmed by 1 base and 5 bases, with 6 bases remaining between them. The CDR3 has 14 amino acids. Looked up from germline, CDR1 is LGHNA and CDR2 is YSLEER. CDR3 in DNA: TGCGCCAGCAGCCAAGGGACAGATAATTCACCCCTCCACTTT. Its protein is CASSQGTDNSPLHF.

This chain connects TRBV6-5 to TRBJ1-1, with D tentatively TRBD1 (5 bases). The CDR3 contains 16 residues. CDR1 is MNHEY and CDR2 is SVGAGI in the germline V gene. Trimming took 0 bases from V and 5 from J, leaving 16 bases between them. Here the CDR3 reads CASSYSGGAGRTEAFF. The DNA of the CDR3 is TGTGCCAGCAGTTACTCCGGCGGGGCAGGGAGGACTGAAGCTTTCTTT.

The chain is built from TRBV9 and TRBJ2-3; D not certain. V was trimmed by 2 bases and J by 4 bases, leaving 17 bases between them. The CDR3 is 16 residues long. Germline V gene sequence: CDR1 SGDLS, CDR2 YYNGEE. The CDR3 bases are TGTGCCAGCAGCGTTTTTAGCTCCCCTGGCGCAGATACGCAGTATTTT. Translation: CASSVFSSPGADTQYF.

This clonotype appeared a few times. This chain joins TRBV10-3 and TRBJ2-7; D is unresolved. CDR3 length equals 14 residues. The V gene lost 0 bases and the J gene lost 6 bases, with 12 bases spanning the gap. The germline CDR1 and CDR2 sequences are ENHRY and SYGVKD. CDR3 bases: TGTGCCATCAGTGAGTCGGTGAACGGTGGCGAGCAGTACGTC. It translates to CAISESVNGGEQYV.

There are a few counts of this clonotype. The chain has TRBV10-3 and TRBJ2-5, with 8 bases identical to TRBD1. There are 15 residues in the CDR3. V was clipped by 2 bases and J by 4 bases; unmatched bases: 6. The germline V gene has CDR1 ENHRY and CDR2 SYGVKD. The CDR3 bases are TGTGCCATCAGTGAGAGTCCAGGGGGCGTAGAGACCCAGTACTTC. Translation gives CAISESPGGVETQYF.